Listed here are 28 T cell receptor beta chains from one sample, sequenced in a study of PD-1 blockade in classical Hodgkin lymphoma. Profiling relied on immunoSEQ multiplex PCR, and the TCRdb table lists in-frame clones only, not all of them. The table lists about 40,000 clones, approximately 69% of them singletons. Relapses following autologous stem cell transplantation were seen in all patients, with brentuximab vedotin exposure varying. The sequenced sample was peripheral blood mononuclear cells (PBMCs), obtained before the second cycle of nivolumab. Receptor source: a human donor with classical Hodgkin lymphoma.

This rearrangement joins TRBV18 to TRBJ1-2; D not certain. The CDR3 is 14 amino acids. The V and J ends lost 6 bases and 0 bases respectively, with 11 bases between them. CDR1 is KGHSH and CDR2 is LQKENI in the germline V gene. The CDR3 DNA is TGTGCCAGCTCTGGTCAGGCCCCTAACTATGGCTACACCTTC. This gives the protein CASSGQAPNYGYTF. Full variable domain (outside the CDR3, taken from reference TRBV18 and TRBJ1-2): NAGVMQNPRHLVRRRGQEARLRCSPMKGHSHVYWYRQLPEEGLKFMVYLQKENIIDESGMPKERFSAEFPKEGPSILRIQQVVRGDSAAYFCASSGQAPNYGYTFGSGTRLTVV.

The V call is TRBV5-1, the J call TRBJ2-1; 7 positions match TRBD2. Germline lookup yields CDR1 SGHRS and CDR2 YFSETQ. The CDR3 has 16 amino acids. The junction had 3 bases not matched to a gene; V was cut back by 0 bases and J by 0 bases. CDR3 coding DNA: TGCGCCAGCAGCTTGGTTGCGGGGGTCTCCTACAATGAGCAGTTCTTC. It codes for CASSLVAGVSYNEQFF. The complete variable domain, with remaining parts taken from reference TRBV5-1 and TRBJ2-1, reads KAGVTQTPRYLIKTRGQQVTLSCSPISGHRSVSWYQQTPGQGLQFLFEYFSETQRNKGNFPGRFSGRQFSNSRSEMNVSTLELGDSALYLCASSLVAGVSYNEQFFGPGTRLTVL.

This chain links TRBV5-8 with TRBJ2-1; the match to TRBD2 covers 9 bases. This CDR3 is 15 amino acids long. Germline V CDR1 and CDR2: SGHTS, YDEGEE. The J segment lost 2 bases and the V segment lost 4 bases, leaving 4 bases of the junction unmatched. This CDR3 is CASSLTSGAYNEQFF. CDR3 nucleotides: TGTGCCAGCAGCCTGACTAGCGGAGCCTACAATGAGCAGTTCTTC.

The genes are TRBV19 and TRBJ1-2; a weak D match, TRBD1 (5 bases). This CDR3 has 14 residues. The V end was cut by 7 bases, the J end by 4 bases, with 16 bases between. The germline CDR1 and CDR2 sequences are LNHDA and SQIVND (reference sequence). The CDR3 DNA reads TGTGCCAGTAATAATCCGGGGGGTCCCTATGGCTACACCTTC. Translated, it gives CASNNPGGPYGYTF. Complete variable domain (other parts from reference TRBV19 and TRBJ1-2): DGGITQSPKYLFRKEGQNVTLSCEQNLNHDAMYWYRQDPGQGLRLIYYSQIVNDFQKGDIAEGYSVSREKKESFPLTVTSAQKNPTAFYLCASNNPGGPYGYTFGSGTRLTVV.

DNA of the CDR3: TGTGCCAGCAGCGCTCTAGCCCGCACAGATACGCAGTATTTT. It yields the protein CASSALARTDTQYF. The gene calls are TRBV13 and TRBJ2-3; maybe TRBD2 (5 bases). The germline V gene encodes CDR1 PRHDT and CDR2 FYEKMQ (reference sequence). This CDR3 is built from 14 residues. The V gene lost 5 bases and the J gene lost 1 base, with 10 bases spanning the gap.

The sample holds a few counts of this clone. The rearrangement uses TRBV5-1 and TRBJ1-2, with 7 bases fitting TRBD1. CDR1 and CDR2 from the germline V gene are SGHRS and YFSETQ. The length of the CDR3 is 14 residues. The junction had 2 bases not matched to a gene; V was cut back by 3 bases and J by 0 bases. CDR3: CASSSGQPNYGYTF. The CDR3 DNA reads TGCGCCAGCAGCTCGGGACAGCCTAACTATGGCTACACCTTC.

The rearrangement links TRBV6-5 to TRBJ1-2; D not certain. The CDR3 is made up of 16 amino acids. V was trimmed by 0 bases and J by 0 bases, leaving 11 bases between them. Germline assignment: CDR1 MNHEY and CDR2 SVGAGI. Here the CDR3 reads CASSYSWRNSNYGYTF. The DNA of the CDR3 is TGTGCCAGCAGTTACTCCTGGCGGAATTCTAACTATGGCTACACCTTC.

The chain joins TRBV18 to TRBJ1-1, with TRBD1 matching 11 bases. The J segment lost 4 bases and the V segment lost 5 bases, leaving 12 bases of the junction unmatched. CDR3 size: 17 residues. The germline gives CDR1 KGHSH, CDR2 LQKENI. Here the CDR3 reads CASSSMSDRGPGTEAFF. CDR3 nucleotides: TGTGCCAGCTCATCAATGTCGGACAGGGGGCCGGGCACTGAAGCTTTCTTT. The full variable domain, completed using reference TRBV18 and TRBJ1-1, is NAGVMQNPRHLVRRRGQEARLRCSPMKGHSHVYWYRQLPEEGLKFMVYLQKENIIDESGMPKERFSAEFPKEGPSILRIQQVVRGDSAAYFCASSSMSDRGPGTEAFFGQGTRLTVV.

The chain has TRBV9 and TRBJ2-4; tentative D call: TRBD1 (5 bases). The CDR3 runs to 14 residues. V was trimmed by 3 bases and J by 9 bases, leaving 16 bases between them. Germline CDR1 is SGDLS and CDR2 is YYNGEE. The CDR3 bases are TGTGCCAGCAGCGCCCAATCCTCAGGGATCATTCAGTACTTC. This encodes CASSAQSSGIIQYF. Variable domain in full (rest from reference TRBV9 and TRBJ2-4): DSGVTQTPKHLITATGQRVTLRCSPRSGDLSVYWYQQSLDQGLQFLIQYYNGEERAKGNILERFSAQQFPDLHSELNLSSLELGDSALYFCASSAQSSGIIQYFGAGTRLSVL.

The genes are TRBV12-5 and TRBJ2-2; D call uncertain. CDR3 length: 13 residues. V lost 8 bases, J lost 0 bases, and 7 bases lay in between. From germline, CDR1 is LGHNT and CDR2 FRNRAP. CDR3 in amino acids: CASSAANTGELFF. The CDR3 region has the DNA TGTGCTAGTTCAGCCGCGAACACCGGGGAGCTGTTTTTT.

This chain joins TRBV5-1 and TRBJ1-1; D perhaps matches TRBD1 (6 bases). This CDR3 comprises 13 residues. Trimming stripped 2 bases from V and 7 bases from J, with 12 bases between. Germline V lookup: CDR1 SGHRS, CDR2 YFSETQ. This CDR3 reads CASSLRGAVEAFF. DNA of the CDR3: TGCGCCAGCAGCTTAAGGGGGGCAGTTGAAGCTTTCTTT.

This chain links TRBV5-6 with TRBJ2-5, with 7 bases lining up with TRBD1. Germline-derived CDR1 and CDR2 are SGHDT and YYEEEE. Trimming cost V 2 bases and J 5 bases; bases outside gene matches: 9. This CDR3 comprises 15 residues. Here the CDR3 DNA reads TGTGCCAGCAGCTTTAGAGTCAGGGGGTTGGAGACCCAGTACTTC. This gives the protein CASSFRVRGLETQYF. Using reference TRBV5-6 and TRBJ2-5 for the parts outside the CDR3, the full variable domain is DAGVTQSPTHLIKTRGQQVTLRCSPKSGHDTVSWYQQALGQGPQFIFQYYEEEERQRGNFPDRFSGHQFPNYSSELNVNALLLGDSALYLCASSFRVRGLETQYFGPGTRLLVL.

The V and J genes are TRBV5-1 and TRBJ2-1; TRBD2 matches 10 bases. The V gene's germline CDR1 is SGHRS and CDR2 YFSETQ. The V gene end was trimmed by 2 bases and the J gene end by 1 base; junction bases not matched to a gene: 0. CDR3 size: 15 residues. The CDR3 spells CASSLLAGSYNEQFF. The CDR3 bases are TGCGCCAGCAGCTTACTAGCGGGATCCTACAATGAGCAGTTCTTC.

The chain combines TRBV11-1 with TRBJ1-3; D is uncertain. The germline CDR1 and CDR2 sequences are SGHAT and FQDESV (reference sequence). This CDR3 has 15 residues. Trimming removed 3 bases at V and 0 bases at J, with 9 bases between. CDR3 residues: CASSLVGFSGNTIYF. The CDR3 DNA reads as TGTGCCAGCAGCTTGGTGGGGTTCTCTGGAAACACCATATATTTT.

This clone was picked up one time. The rearrangement joins TRBV30 to TRBJ1-2; 7 bases are a match to TRBD1. V gave up 6 bases and J gave up 4 bases; unmatched junction bases: 11. The CDR3 sequence is 14 residues long. Per the germline V gene, CDR1 is GTSNPN and CDR2 is SVGIG (reference sequence). CDR3 sequence reads: CACTQDRRSYGYTF. The CDR3 region has the DNA TGTGCCTGTACCCAGGACAGGAGGAGCTATGGCTACACCTTC.

This clone was picked up one time. This rearrangement joins TRBV7-2 to TRBJ2-3, with D uncertain. The CDR3 is 15 amino acids. V lost 3 bases and J lost 1, with 11 bases in between. From germline, CDR1 is SGHTA and CDR2 FQGNSA. The DNA of the CDR3 is TGTGCCAGCAGCTTCCAAGACTCACGCACAGATACGCAGTATTTT. It codes for CASSFQDSRTDTQYF.

The chain is built from TRBV18 and TRBJ2-3, with D tentatively TRBD2 (6 bases). The germline CDR1 and CDR2 sequences are KGHSH and LQKENI. This CDR3 contains 15 residues. V dropped 5 bases and J dropped 0 bases, with 12 bases sitting between them. The CDR3 nucleotides are TGTGCCAGCTCAAGGGCCGGGACTAGCACAGATACGCAGTATTTT. Translating it yields CASSRAGTSTDTQYF.

The gene calls are TRBV7-6 and TRBJ2-7, with 8 bases fitting TRBD2. CDR3 length: 14 residues. With V trimmed by 0 bases and J by 2 bases, 0 bases remained unmatched. Germline lookup yields CDR1 SGHVS and CDR2 FNYEAQ. CDR3 DNA sequence: TGTGCCAGCAGCTTAGCGCGGGGGGCCTACGAGCAGTACTTC. Amino acids: CASSLARGAYEQYF.

The chain couples TRBV7-2 to TRBJ2-2, with D unclear. V lost 8 bases and J lost 5, with 12 bases in between. The length of the CDR3 is 13 residues. Germline V gives CDR1 SGHTA, CDR2 FQGNSA. CDR3 DNA: TGTGCCAGCGAGATGCGTAGGACCGGGGAGCTGTTTTTT. Protein: CASEMRRTGELFF.

This chain connects TRBV30 to TRBJ1-6; D gene uncertain. This CDR3 is 15 amino acids long. The V end was cut by 3 bases, the J end by 0 bases, with 9 bases between. In germline, CDR1 is GTSNPN, CDR2 SVGIG (reference sequence). CDR3 loop: CAWSGLGSYNSPLHF. CDR3 bases: TGTGCCTGGAGCGGACTTGGCTCCTATAATTCACCCCTCCACTTT.

This chain links TRBV14 with TRBJ1-2; unclear D gene. V lost 0 bases and J 1 base, leaving 15 bases between the germline ends. Germline CDR1 is SGHDN and CDR2 is FVKESK. The length of the CDR3 is 17 residues. As DNA, the CDR3 is TGTGCCAGCAGCCAAGATCGCCTAGGACTGCTTAACTATGGCTACACCTTC. Protein product: CASSQDRLGLLNYGYTF.

This clone was counted only a few times. The gene calls are TRBV6-1 and TRBJ1-1; 10 positions match TRBD1. There are 14 residues in the CDR3. Germline V gene data show CDR1 as MNHNS and CDR2 as SASEGT. V was clipped by 8 bases and J by 5 bases; unmatched bases: 8. The CDR3 DNA reads as TGTGCCAGCGCTACCGGACAGGGGGGAACTGAAGCTTTCTTT. This encodes CASATGQGGTEAFF.

For this clone: Compared with germline, one end of the junction differs, possibly owing to a read error. J is TRBJ2-7 and V is TRBV27; D is ambiguous. The CDR3 has 14 amino acids. Looked up from germline, CDR1 is MNHEY and CDR2 is SMNVEV (reference sequence). CDR3 in DNA: TGTGCCAACAGTTTTCGATCCGTCGGCTACGAGCAGTACTTC. Its protein product is CANSFRSVGYEQYF.

This clone appeared once. V is TRBV2 and J is TRBJ2-5, with D uncertain. V lost 7 bases and J lost 5, with 8 bases in between. The CDR3 contains 11 residues. Germline lookup yields CDR1 SNHLY and CDR2 FYNNEI. Written as DNA, the CDR3 is TGTGCCAGCATTCAAGGGGAGACCCAGTACTTC. Protein product: CASIQGETQYF.

Notes on this clone: Additional DNA sequences in this sample encode the identical CDR3. The chain couples TRBV4-1 to TRBJ1-1; 12 positions agree with TRBD1. The CDR3 contains 17 residues. With 1 base clipped from V and 1 base from J, the junction kept 4 bases outside the gene matches. From germline, CDR1 is MGHRA and CDR2 YSYEKL. CDR3 loop: CASSQVPGQGANTEAFF. The CDR3 DNA reads TGCGCCAGCAGCCAAGTCCCGGGACAGGGGGCGAACACTGAAGCTTTCTTT.

This clone was seen a few times. The rearrangement joins TRBV28 to TRBJ2-3; D is ambiguous. Between the trimmed V and J ends, which lost 1 base and 3 bases, there was a span of 2 bases. The germline gives CDR1 MDHEN, CDR2 SYDVKM. This CDR3 has 12 residues. The CDR3 bases are TGTGCCAGCAGTTTATCTACAGATACGCAGTATTTT. Amino acid sequence: CASSLSTDTQYF. The full variable domain, its missing parts supplied by reference TRBV28 and TRBJ2-3, is DVKVTQSSRYLVKRTGEKVFLECVQDMDHENMFWYRQDPGLGLRLIYFSYDVKMKEKGDIPEGYSVSREKKERFSLILESASTNQTSMYLCASSLSTDTQYFGPGTRLTVL.

V gene TRBV5-4 combines with J gene TRBJ1-2; 12 bases are a match to TRBD1. The CDR3 totals 16 residues. Germline CDR1 is SGHNT and CDR2 is YYREEE (reference sequence). The J segment lost 7 bases and the V segment lost 4 bases, leaving 11 bases of the junction unmatched. CDR3 sequence: CASSPRDRGLISGYTF. The DNA for the CDR3 is TGTGCCAGCAGCCCCCGGGACAGGGGGCTTATCAGTGGCTACACCTTC.

The chain links TRBV10-3 to TRBJ2-7; 8 bases fit TRBD1. V lost 5 bases and J lost 6; bases outside the gene matches: 12. The CDR3 has 15 amino acids. Germline V lookup: CDR1 ENHRY, CDR2 SYGVKD. Here the CDR3 reads CAISPTVGQVSEQYF. CDR3 in DNA: TGTGCCATCAGTCCTACCGTGGGACAGGTCTCCGAGCAGTACTTC.